The clone carrying this T cell receptor (beta chain) has a count of ten or more. Its antigen is unknown. V lost 3 bases and J lost 5; bases outside the gene matches: 4. CDR3 length: 13 amino acids. CDR1 and CDR2 (germline): SGHRS, YFSETQ. RNA transcripts yielded amplified TCR beta CDR3 regions. The primer set for the first-round RT-PCR of the TCR CDR3 was HTBI. TCRdb processed the multiplex PCR reads anew with MiXCR; each CDR3 protein has one entry. The table includes some 500,000 distinct CDR3 sequences, approximately 24% detected once. The data belong to a study of T cells in Graves' hyperthyroidism and ophthalmopathy. The wider study: Peripheral blood specimens were obtained at initial diagnosis, prior to any treatment.

Whole-study findings and limits: Ophthalmopathy stood apart from stable hyperthyroidism in a 13 V-J model.

Enrolled ophthalmopathy patients presented with a Clinical Activity Score of at least 3, a NOSPECS grade of at least 4, and disease duration under 3 months. In making diagnoses, clinical symptoms, serum thyroxine and TRAb, thyroid ultrasound and orbital computed tomography were all used. This chain connects TRBV5-1 to TRBJ2-7; 8 nucleotides match TRBD1. Sequenced input: blood. The sequence was obtained from a woman in her twenties or thirties with Graves' ophthalmopathy. The CDR3 sequence is CASSYGQGDEQYF. The CDR3 nucleotides are TGCGCCAGCAGCTACGGACAGGGCGACGAGCAGTACTTC.